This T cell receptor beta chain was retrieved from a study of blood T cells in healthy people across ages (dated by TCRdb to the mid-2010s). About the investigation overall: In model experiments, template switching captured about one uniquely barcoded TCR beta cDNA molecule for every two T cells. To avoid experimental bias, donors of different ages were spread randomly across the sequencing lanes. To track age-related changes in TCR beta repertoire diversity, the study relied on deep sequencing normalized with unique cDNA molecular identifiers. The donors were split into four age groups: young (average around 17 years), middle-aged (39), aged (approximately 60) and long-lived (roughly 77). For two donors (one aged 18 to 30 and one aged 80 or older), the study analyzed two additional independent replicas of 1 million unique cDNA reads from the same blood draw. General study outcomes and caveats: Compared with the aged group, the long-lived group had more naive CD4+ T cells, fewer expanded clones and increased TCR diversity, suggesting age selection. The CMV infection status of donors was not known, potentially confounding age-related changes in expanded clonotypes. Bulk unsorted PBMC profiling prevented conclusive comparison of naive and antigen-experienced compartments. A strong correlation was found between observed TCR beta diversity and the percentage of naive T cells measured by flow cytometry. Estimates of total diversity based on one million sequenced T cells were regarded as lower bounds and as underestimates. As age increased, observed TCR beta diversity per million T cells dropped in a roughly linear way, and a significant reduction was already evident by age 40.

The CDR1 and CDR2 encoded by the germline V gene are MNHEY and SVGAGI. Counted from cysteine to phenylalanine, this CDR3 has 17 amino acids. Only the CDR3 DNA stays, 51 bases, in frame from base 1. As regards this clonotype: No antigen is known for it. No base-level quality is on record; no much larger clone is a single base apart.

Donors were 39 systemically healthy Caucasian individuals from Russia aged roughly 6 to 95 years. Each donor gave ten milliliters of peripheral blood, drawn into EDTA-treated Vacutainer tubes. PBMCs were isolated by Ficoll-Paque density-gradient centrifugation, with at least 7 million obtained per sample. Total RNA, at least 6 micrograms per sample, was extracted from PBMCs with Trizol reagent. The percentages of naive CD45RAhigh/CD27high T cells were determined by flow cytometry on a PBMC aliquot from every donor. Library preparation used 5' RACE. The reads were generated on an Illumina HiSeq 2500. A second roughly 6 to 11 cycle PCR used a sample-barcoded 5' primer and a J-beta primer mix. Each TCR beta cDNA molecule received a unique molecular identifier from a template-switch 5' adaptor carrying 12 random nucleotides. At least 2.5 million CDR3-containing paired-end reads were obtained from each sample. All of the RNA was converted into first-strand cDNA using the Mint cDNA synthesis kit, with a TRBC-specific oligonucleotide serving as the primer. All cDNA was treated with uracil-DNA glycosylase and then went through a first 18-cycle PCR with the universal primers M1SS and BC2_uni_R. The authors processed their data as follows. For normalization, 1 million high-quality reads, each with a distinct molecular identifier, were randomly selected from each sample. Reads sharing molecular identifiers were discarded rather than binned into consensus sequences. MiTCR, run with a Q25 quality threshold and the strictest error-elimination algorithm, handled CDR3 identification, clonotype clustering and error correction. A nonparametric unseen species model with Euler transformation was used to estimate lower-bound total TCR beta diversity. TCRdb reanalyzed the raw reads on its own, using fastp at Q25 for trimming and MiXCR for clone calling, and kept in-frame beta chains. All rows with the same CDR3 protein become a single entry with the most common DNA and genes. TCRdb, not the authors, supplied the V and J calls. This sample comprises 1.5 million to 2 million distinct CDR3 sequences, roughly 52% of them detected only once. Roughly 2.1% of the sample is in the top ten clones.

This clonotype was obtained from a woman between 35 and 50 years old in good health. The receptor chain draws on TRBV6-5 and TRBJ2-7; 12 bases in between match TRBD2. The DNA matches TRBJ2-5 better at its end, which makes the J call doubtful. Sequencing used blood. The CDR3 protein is CASSYSSSGGAQETQYF. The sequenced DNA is TGTGCCAGCAGTTACTCTTCTAGCGGGGGGGCACAAGAGACCCAGTACTTC.